This T cell receptor (beta chain) was obtained from a study of tumor and adjacent non-tumor tissue in lung cancer. Study overall: Aged roughly 31 to 85 years, patients included about 11 men and 5 women with stage I to III disease.

Three rounds of nested PCR, following a modified ARM-PCR protocol, produced the TCRbeta library. TCRdb fed the multiplex PCR reads into MiXCR, producing one record per CDR3 protein. The profile shows roughly 70,000 distinct CDR3 sequences, around 70% of them singletons. The CDR3 length is 9 residues. Germline V gene sequence: CDR1 SQVTM, CDR2 ANQGSEA. No cell sorting was done before RNA was extracted from the tissue. This non-tumor lung sample came from over 3 cm beyond the tumor edge. Turning to this clonotype: An end of the junction does not agree with germline; a read error may underlie this.

This receptor was identified in a woman between 45 and 65 years old with non-small cell lung cancer. Sequencing was performed on distant non-tumor lung tissue. The chain recombines TRBV29-1 with TRBJ2-1, with D perhaps being TRBD1 or TRBD2 (5 bases each). The CDR3 DNA sequence: TGTGGCGAGGGGAATGAGCAGTTCTTC. Its protein is CGEGNEQFF.